A single sample is the source of the 23 T cell receptor beta chains below, sequenced in a study of cytomegalovirus exposure and HLA in healthy donors. This PCR relied on a set of 60 Vbeta primers and 13 Jbeta primers. TCRdb keeps only in-frame clones here, not all; method: immunoSEQ multiplex PCR. The profile shows 100,000 to 150,000 clones, more than 70% of them singletons. The specimen sequenced was PBMCs. The receptors were gathered from a male donor in good health and CMV-seronegative.

This chain uses TRBV2 with TRBJ1-1; possible D gene TRBD1, 5 bases. Germline V gene data show CDR1 as SNHLY and CDR2 as FYNNEI. The CDR3 contains 14 residues. V was trimmed by 3 bases and J by 0 bases, leaving 8 bases between them. Here the CDR3 DNA reads TGTGCCAGCAGTGACGGGGGAATGAACACTGAAGCTTTCTTT. Translating it yields CASSDGGMNTEAFF. Full variable domain (rest looked up from reference TRBV2 and TRBJ1-1): EPEVTQTPSHQVTQMGQEVILRCVPISNHLYFYWYRQILGQKVEFLVSFYNNEISEKSEIFDDQFSVERPDGSNFTLKIRSTKLEDSAMYFCASSDGGMNTEAFFGQGTRLTVV.

The J gene is TRBJ1-2, the V gene TRBV30, with D possibly matching TRBD1 (5 bases). The CDR3 contains 13 residues. Germline V CDR1 and CDR2: GTSNPN, SVGIG (reference sequence). The V end lost 0 bases, the J end lost 4 bases, and 9 bases lay between the germline ends. The CDR3 nucleotides read TGTGCCTGGAGTGTAATGGGGGGCTATGGCTACACCTTC. Translated, it gives CAWSVMGGYGYTF.

This clone has a handful of counts. The genes are TRBV4-1 and TRBJ1-6; 9 bases agree with TRBD1. This CDR3 has 17 amino acids. Per germline, CDR1 MGHRA and CDR2 YSYEKL. The V and J ends lost 1 base and 10 bases, in that order; junction bases with no gene match: 11. CDR3 nucleotide sequence: TGCGCCAGCAGCCAAGTAACAGGGGGCGGCGGACGGTCACCCCTCCACTTT. It translates to CASSQVTGGGGRSPLHF.

The V and J genes are TRBV9 and TRBJ2-1; 8 bases agree with TRBD2. The CDR3 contains 19 residues. The trim removed 0 bases at V and 0 bases at J, leaving 11 bases unmatched. Germline V gene sequence: CDR1 SGDLS, CDR2 YYNGEE. CDR3 sequence reads: CASSVGGAAGGPSYNEQFF. The CDR3 DNA sequence: TGTGCCAGCAGCGTAGGGGGGGCGGCGGGGGGTCCCTCCTACAATGAGCAGTTCTTC.

The genes are TRBV7-9 and TRBJ2-5; a possible D gene is TRBD2 (6 bases). CDR3 length: 13 amino acids. V was pared by 4 bases and J by 5 bases, with 11 bases between. Germline V CDR1 and CDR2: SEHNR, FQNEAQ (reference sequence). The CDR3: CASSYGEEETQYF. As DNA, the CDR3 is TGTGCCAGCAGCTACGGGGAGGAGGAGACCCAGTACTTC.

The sample holds a few counts of this clone. The chain is built from TRBV7-6 and TRBJ1-4; 8 nucleotides line up with TRBD1. V dropped 5 bases and J dropped 7; count of bases not matched to a gene: 6. The CDR3 has 14 amino acids. CDR1 and CDR2 from the germline V gene are SGHVS and FNYEAQ. In nucleotides, the CDR3 is TGTGCCAGCAGCACCGGACAGGGTGCTGAAAAACTGTTTTTT. Its translation: CASSTGQGAEKLFF.

The CDR3 DNA is TGTGCCAGCAGCGTAAGGCCTTCCTCGGGAGAGGAGCAGTTCTTC. Amino acid sequence: CASSVRPSSGEEQFF. The chain uses TRBV9 and TRBJ2-1; TRBD2 is a possible D gene (6 bases). The germline CDR1 and CDR2 sequences are SGDLS and YYNGEE. The ends were cut back, 1 base at V and 10 bases at J, with 18 bases in the middle. The CDR3 extends over 15 amino acids.

The gene calls are TRBV5-8 and TRBJ2-7; 9 nucleotides agree with TRBD1. Trimming at V came to 1 base and at J to 3 bases, leaving 8 bases not matched to a gene. The CDR3 is made up of 16 amino acids. CDR1 and CDR2 from the germline V gene are SGHTS and YDEGEE. Here the CDR3 reads CASSLFLGTGFYEQYF. The CDR3 DNA follows: TGTGCCAGCAGCTTGTTTTTGGGGACAGGGTTCTACGAGCAGTACTTC.

V and J are TRBV6-6 and TRBJ2-4; TRBD2 is a possible D gene (6 bases). The V gene's germline CDR1 is MNHNY and CDR2 SVGAGI (reference sequence). Trimming took off 10 bases at V and 7 bases at J, with 17 bases between the two ends. The CDR3 contains 13 residues. The CDR3 protein is CATTAEGMNIQYF. The CDR3 nucleotides read TGTGCCACCACGGCGGAGGGTATGAACATTCAGTACTTC.

This chain uses TRBV5-1 with TRBJ1-4; TRBD1 might be the D (5 bases). There are 14 residues in the CDR3. Germline V CDR1 and CDR2: SGHRS, YFSETQ. V lost 1 base and J 7 bases, leaving 11 bases between the germline ends. In DNA form, the CDR3 reads TGCGCCAGCAGCTTGATAGGGGAGGGTGAAAAACTGTTTTTT. Translated: CASSLIGEGEKLFF. Drawing the rest from reference TRBV5-1 and TRBJ1-4, the complete variable domain is KAGVTQTPRYLIKTRGQQVTLSCSPISGHRSVSWYQQTPGQGLQFLFEYFSETQRNKGNFPGRFSGRQFSNSRSEMNVSTLELGDSALYLCASSLIGEGEKLFFGSGTQLSVL.

The chain is built from TRBV6-1 and TRBJ1-1, with D possibly TRBD1 on 6 matching bases. V lost 7 bases and J lost 8, with 14 bases in between. This CDR3 comprises 12 residues. Germline V gene lookup returns CDR1 MNHNS and CDR2 SASEGT. The CDR3, as DNA: TGTGCCAGCAAAACCGGGGGGGGCGAAGCTTTCTTT. Amino acid sequence: CASKTGGGEAFF.

The CDR3 spells CASSFQLAGGPGTGELFF. CDR3 sequence (DNA): TGTGCCAGCAGCTTCCAACTAGCGGGGGGGCCGGGCACCGGGGAGCTGTTTTTT. V and J are TRBV7-8 and TRBJ2-2, with TRBD2 matching over 13 bases. Germline lookup yields CDR1 SGHVS and CDR2 FQNEAQ. J was trimmed by 4 bases and V by 3 bases; bases with no gene match: 8. This CDR3 is built from 18 residues.

The chain combines TRBV6-6 with TRBJ2-7; TRBD2 matches at 7 bases. V trimming: 6 bases; J trimming: 0 bases; junction bases outside the gene matches: 5. The CDR3 is 14 residues long. The germline V gene has CDR1 MNHNY and CDR2 SVGAGI (reference sequence). The CDR3 nucleotides are TGTGCCAGCAGCCACAGCGGGGACTCCTACGAGCAGTACTTC. Amino acids: CASSHSGDSYEQYF.

In this sample, this clone turned up a few times. The chain uses TRBV5-6 and TRBJ2-3; 8 nucleotides match TRBD2. V shed 4 bases, J shed 0 bases, and the junction held 13 bases outside the gene matches. The CDR3 has 18 amino acids. Germline loops: CDR1 SGHDT, CDR2 YYEEEE. Written as DNA, the CDR3 is TGTGCCAGCAGCAGACCGAGCGGGGGTCTCCCTAGCACAGATACGCAGTATTTT. Translated, it gives CASSRPSGGLPSTDTQYF.

This chain connects TRBV6-1 to TRBJ1-2, with a tentative D call TRBD1 (6 bases). Trimming took off 6 bases at V and 2 bases at J, with 13 bases between the two ends. CDR1 is MNHNS, CDR2 SASEGT, per germline. The CDR3 spans 14 residues. In nucleotides, the CDR3 is TGTGCCAGCAGGGCAGGGGAACAGAACTATGGCTACACCTTC. The encoded protein is CASRAGEQNYGYTF.

The chain joins TRBV7-9 to TRBJ2-5; D is perhaps TRBD1 (6 bases). CDR3 length: 13 residues. V lost 4 bases and J 5 bases, leaving 11 bases between the germline ends. In germline, CDR1 is SEHNR, CDR2 FQNEAQ (reference sequence). CDR3 residues: CASSSRGGETQYF. Written as DNA, the CDR3 is TGTGCCAGCAGCTCCAGGGGTGGCGAGACCCAGTACTTC.

The sample holds one count of this clone. This rearrangement joins TRBV7-8 to TRBJ2-1, with 8 positions matching TRBD2. The junction had 9 bases not matched to a gene; V was cut back by 1 base and J by 10 bases. Germline V CDR1 and CDR2: SGHVS, FQNEAQ. The CDR3 consists of 15 residues. CDR3 in DNA: TGTGCCAGCAGCTTAGGTAGCGGGGCAGGATTGGAGCAGTTCTTC. It translates to CASSLGSGAGLEQFF. Complete variable domain (other parts from reference TRBV7-8 and TRBJ2-1): GAGVSQSPRYKVAKRGQDVALRCDPISGHVSLFWYQQALGQGPEFLTYFQNEAQLDKSGLPSDRFFAERPEGSVSTLKIQRTQQEDSAVYLCASSLGSGAGLEQFFGPGTRLTVL.

This clone was counted between two and nine times. The chain recombines TRBV4-3 with TRBJ2-4; 8 bases fit TRBD1. This CDR3 region has 14 residues. Germline loops: CDR1 LGHNA, CDR2 YSLEER. Trimming took 0 bases from V and 7 from J; bases not matched to a gene: 2. The CDR3 region has the DNA TGCGCCAGCAGCCAAGATACAGGGGGGAACATTCAGTACTTC. This gives the protein CASSQDTGGNIQYF.

V is TRBV6-1 and J is TRBJ1-6; TRBD1 aligns across 8 bases. V trimming: 3 bases; J trimming: 7 bases; junction bases outside the gene matches: 2. This CDR3 spans 14 amino acids. From germline, CDR1 is MNHNS and CDR2 SASEGT. As DNA, the CDR3 is TGTGCCAGCAGTGAGACAGGGGAAAATTCACCCCTCCACTTT. This translates into CASSETGENSPLHF.

The rearrangement uses TRBV30 and TRBJ2-5, with 11 bases fitting TRBD1. Gene TRBJ2-7 matches the end of the DNA better, so the J call may be wrong. The V gene's germline CDR1 is GTSNPN and CDR2 SVGIG (reference sequence). The CDR3 contains 15 residues. As DNA, the CDR3 is TGTGCCTGGAGTGTTCCCGGGACAGGGGGGTACGAGCAGTACTTC. Residues: CAWSVPGTGGYEQYF.

This sequence joins TRBV19 and TRBJ2-3, with 10 bases aligning to TRBD2. With V trimmed by 5 bases and J by 7 bases, 9 bases remained unmatched. Germline V lookup: CDR1 LNHDA, CDR2 SQIVND (reference sequence). The CDR3 contains 15 residues. The CDR3 sequence: CASSPGSGGANTQYF. CDR3 coding DNA: TGTGCCAGTAGTCCCGGGAGCGGGGGGGCGAATACGCAGTATTTT.

This clone was seen only a few times. The V gene is TRBV7-2, the J gene TRBJ1-1; TRBD1 is a possible D gene (6 bases). Trimming removed 5 bases from V and 6 bases from J, with 10 bases in between. The germline CDR1 and CDR2 sequences are SGHTA and FQGNSA. This CDR3 contains 12 residues. CDR3 residues: CASSVRTAEAFF. The DNA for the CDR3 is TGTGCCAGCAGCGTCCGGACAGCTGAAGCTTTCTTT.

CDR3 amino acids: CATSSPGQGNYGYTF. The CDR3 DNA is TGTGCCACCAGCAGTCCAGGACAGGGTAACTATGGCTACACCTTC. V gene TRBV15 combines with J gene TRBJ1-2; 8 positions agree with TRBD1. V lost 3 bases to trimming and J lost 1 base; unmatched junction nucleotides: 4. Germline CDR1 is LNHNV and CDR2 is YYDKDF (reference sequence). The CDR3 spans 15 residues. The full variable domain, completed using reference TRBV15 and TRBJ1-2, is DAMVIQNPRYQVTQFGKPVTLSCSQTLNHNVMYWYQQKSSQAPKLLFHYYDKDFNNEADTPDNFQSRRPNTSFCFLDIRSPGLGDTAMYLCATSSPGQGNYGYTFGSGTRLTVV.